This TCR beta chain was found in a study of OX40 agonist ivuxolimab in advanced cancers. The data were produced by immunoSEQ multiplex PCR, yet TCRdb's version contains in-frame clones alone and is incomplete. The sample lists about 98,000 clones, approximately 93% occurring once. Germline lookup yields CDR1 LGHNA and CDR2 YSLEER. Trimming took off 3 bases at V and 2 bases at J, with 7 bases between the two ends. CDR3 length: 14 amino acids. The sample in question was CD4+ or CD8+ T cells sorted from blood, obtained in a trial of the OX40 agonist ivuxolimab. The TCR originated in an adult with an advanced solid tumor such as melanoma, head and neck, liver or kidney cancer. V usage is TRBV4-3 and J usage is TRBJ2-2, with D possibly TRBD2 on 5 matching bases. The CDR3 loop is CASSHSGNTGELFF. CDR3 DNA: TGCGCCAGCAGCCACAGCGGAAACACCGGGGAGCTGTTTTTT.